This is a list of T cell receptor beta chains from one sample in a study of blood T cell repertoires in COVID-19. Assay: immunoSEQ multiplex PCR; the TCRdb copy retains only in-frame clones and omits some. The profile covers some 26,000 clones, with about 80% appearing a single time and around 69% taken by the ten largest. The sequencing sample was made of peripheral blood. Receptors originate from a man aged 65 to 85 with acute or convalescent COVID-19. CDR3s include the opening cysteine and the closing phenylalanine or tryptophan. A D gene is named only where the DNA matches it firmly. Size values are once, few and many counts, or a class for expanded clones, and some rows have none.

D gene | J gene | clone size | V gene | CDR3 DNA | CDR3 protein
- | TRBJ1-1 | - | TRBV12-3/TRBV12-4 | TGTGCCAGCAGCCTAAACCGACAGGATGAAGCTTTCTTT | CASSLNRQDEAFF
- | TRBJ2-1 | - | TRBV7-2 | TGTGCCAGCAGCTTAGTTCTAGCCTCAGGTGAGCAGTTCTTC | CASSLVLASGEQFF
TRBD1 | TRBJ2-1 | - | TRBV6-5 | TGTGCCAGCAGCCCCGGGGACAGTTCCTACAATGAGCAGTTCTTC | CASSPGDSSYNEQFF
- | TRBJ2-1 | - | TRBV11-2 | TGTGCCAGCAGCACCGACGGAGGACTAAAGCAGTTCTTC | CASSTDGGLKQFF
- | TRBJ1-4 | once | TRBV10-3 | TGTGCCTCAGGGGAGAGTGCAACTAATGAAAAACTGTTTTTT | CASGESATNEKLFF
TRBD2 | TRBJ2-5 | - | TRBV6-2/TRBV6-3 | TGTGCCAGCAGTCCGAGGCTAGCGGTACAAGAGACCCAGTACTTC | CASSPRLAVQETQYF
- | TRBJ1-6 | few | TRBV2 | TGTGCCAGCAGGGGCACAGGGACGTCCTATAATTCACCCCTCCACTTT | CASRGTGTSYNSPLHF
- | TRBJ1-1 | - | TRBV3-1/TRBV3-2 | TGTGCCAGCAGCCAAGATCCAATGAACACTGAAGCTTTCTTT | CASSQDPMNTEAFF
TRBD1 | TRBJ2-7 | - | TRBV19 | TGTGCCAGTAGTCCGCGAGGCCGGGACAGGGCAGACGAGCAGTACTTC | CASSPRGRDRADEQYF
TRBD1 | TRBJ1-2 | few | TRBV5-6 | TGTGCCAGCAGCTGGGACAGGGGGAGAAATCGCTACACCTTC | CASSWDRGRNRYTF
TRBD2 | TRBJ2-5 | once | TRBV5-4 | TGTGCCAGCAGCCCGCCGGGACTAGCGAATCAAGAGACCCAGTACTTC | CASSPPGLANQETQYF
- | TRBJ2-2 | - | TRBV2 | TGTGCCAGCATTGTAGGGGCGACCGGGGAGCTGTTTTTT | CASIVGATGELFF
- | TRBJ1-6 | - | TRBV6-5 | TGTGCCACCACGAGGGACTCCTATAATTCACCCCTCCACTTT | CATTRDSYNSPLHF
- | TRBJ2-7 | once | TRBV6-5 | TGTGCCAGCAGTTGGGGCAGGACCTACGAGCAGTACTTC | CASSWGRTYEQYF
- | TRBJ1-1 | - | TRBV4-2 | TGTGCCAGCAGCGCCCGCGGGGGGGGGCAAGCTTTCTTT | CASSARGGGQAFF
TRBD1 | TRBJ2-2 | - | TRBV19 | TGTGCCAGTCTCGGGACAGGGGGCACCGGGGAGCTGTTTTTT | CASLGTGGTGELFF
- | TRBJ2-5 | once | TRBV10-1 | TGCGCCAGCAGTGCAACAGTCCAAGAGACCCAGTACTTC | CASSATVQETQYF
- | TRBJ1-2 | - | TRBV11-2 | TGTGCCAGCAGCTTAGATCTCTCAGGTCTCTCTGACTATGGCTACACCTTC | CASSLDLSGLSDYGYTF
TRBD2 | TRBJ2-2 | - | TRBV7-2 | TGTGCCAGCAGCTTCGCCGGGACTAGCGGAAACACCGGGGAGCTGTTTTTT | CASSFAGTSGNTGELFF
- | TRBJ2-2 | - | TRBV25-1 | TGTGCCAGCAGTGAGGCAGGACAGAACACCGGGGAGCTGTTTTTT | CASSEAGQNTGELFF
TRBD2 | TRBJ2-1 | few | TRBV28 | TGTGCCAGCAGTTTGACTAGCGGATACAATGAGCAGTTCTTC | CASSLTSGYNEQFF
- | TRBJ1-1 | - | TRBV19 | TGTGCCAGCCACAGGAACACTGAAGCTTTCTTT | CASHRNTEAFF
TRBD2 | TRBJ2-1 | - | TRBV5-4 | TGTGCCAGCAGCCAGGCGGGGGGCCAGGGCAATGAGCAGTTCTTC | CASSQAGGQGNEQFF
- | TRBJ1-1 | - | TRBV10-3 | TGTGCCATCAGTGAGTTTGAGGCCACGAGCTTTGAAGCTTTCTTT | CAISEFEATSFEAFF
- | TRBJ1-4 | - | TRBV6-6 | TGTGCCAGCAGTTACTCGACGGAGTACGGTGAAAAACTGTTTTTT | CASSYSTEYGEKLFF
- | TRBJ2-3 | - | TRBV30 | TGTGCCTGGAGTGTTTTCCGGGACTCAGATACGCAGTATTTT | CAWSVFRDSDTQYF
- | TRBJ1-1 | - | TRBV9 | TGTGCCAGCAGCGCACAGGGATCCAACACTGAAGCTTTCTTT | CASSAQGSNTEAFF
TRBD1 | TRBJ2-7 | - | TRBV6-2/TRBV6-3 | TGTGCCAGCAGTTGGGGACAGTACGAGCAGTACTTC | CASSWGQYEQYF
- | TRBJ2-1 | once | TRBV19 | TGTGCCAGTAGTACCGGAGTATACAATGAGCAGTTCTTC | CASSTGVYNEQFF
- | TRBJ2-6 | once | TRBV2 | TGTGCCAGCACCCTGAAGCGGACGGTTCGCTCTGGGGCCAACGTCCTGACTTTC | CASTLKRTVRSGANVLTF
- | TRBJ2-5 | - | TRBV2 | TGTGCCAGCAGTGTAACAGAGTACCAAGAGACCCAGTACTTC | CASSVTEYQETQYF
- | TRBJ2-5 | - | TRBV28 | TGTGCCAGCACCGTTGAAGGAGCGGGCCGGGAGACCCAGTACTTC | CASTVEGAGRETQYF
- | TRBJ2-7 | - | TRBV5-4 | TGTGCCAGCAGCTTAGTTGGAGGGGACGAGCAGTACTTC | CASSLVGGDEQYF
TRBD1 | TRBJ2-7 | - | TRBV27 | TGTGCCAGCAGTCGCGGGACAGGGCACGACGGGAGGCCCGAGCAGTACTTC | CASSRGTGHDGRPEQYF
- | TRBJ1-5 | - | TRBV20-1 | TGCAGTGCCTTCGGGGGGGGGCCCCAGCATTTT | CSAFGGGPQHF
- | TRBJ2-7 | - | TRBV28 | TGTGCCAGCAGTTCTAGTTTCTACGAGCAGTACTTC | CASSSSFYEQYF
- | TRBJ2-3 | - | TRBV7-8 | TGTGCCAGCAGCCCCCAATTAGCAGATACGCAGTATTTT | CASSPQLADTQYF
- | TRBJ1-1 | once | TRBV7-6 | TGTGCCAGCAGCCCTCAGGCGGGGACCCCCGTTACTGAAGCTTTCTTT | CASSPQAGTPVTEAFF
- | TRBJ1-2 | - | TRBV10-3 | TGTGCCACGGGGAGGCAGGGCCCCAGCTACACCTTC | CATGRQGPSYTF
TRBD1 | TRBJ2-5 | - | TRBV7-9 | TGTGCCAGCATCCCGAGCAGACAGGGGCAAGAGACCCAGTACTTC | CASIPSRQGQETQYF
TRBD1 | TRBJ2-1 | - | TRBV24-1 | TGTGCCACCAGTCTCGGGACAGGGAGTGGGTATGAGCAGTTCTTC | CATSLGTGSGYEQFF
TRBD2 | TRBJ2-1 | - | TRBV15 | TGTGCCACCAGCAATCTAGCGGGAGAAGACAATGAGCAGTTCTTC | CATSNLAGEDNEQFF
- | TRBJ1-3 | - | TRBV2 | TGTGCCAGCTTGGCGGCTGGAAACACCATATATTTT | CASLAAGNTIYF
TRBD1 | TRBJ2-7 | - | TRBV7-2 | TGTGCCAGCAGCCCCGGGACAGGCTCCTACGAGCAGTACTTC | CASSPGTGSYEQYF
- | TRBJ1-4 | - | TRBV7-8 | TGTGCCAGCAGCTTAGTTGTGAACTATGAAAAACTGTTTTTT | CASSLVVNYEKLFF
- | TRBJ1-2 | - | TRBV20-1 | TGCAGTGCTGGGGGGGCAGGGTTTATTAGCTTC | CSAGGAGFISF
- | TRBJ1-6 | - | TRBV3-1/TRBV3-2 | TGTGCCAGCAGTCTTACGGTTCACTCCTATAATTCACCCCTCCACTTT | CASSLTVHSYNSPLHF
TRBD1 | TRBJ1-1 | once | TRBV5-1 | TGCGCCAGCAGCTCGACCGGGACAGCCTATAAAGCTTTCTTT | CASSSTGTAYKAFF
- | TRBJ2-7 | - | TRBV7-8 | TGTGCCAGCAGCTTAGCTACCGGGACACCGTACGAGCAGTACTTC | CASSLATGTPYEQYF
TRBD1 | TRBJ1-3 | - | TRBV30 | TGTGCCTGGAGTACGGGGACAGGGGGAGCAGGAAACACCATATATTTT | CAWSTGTGGAGNTIYF
TRBD1 | TRBJ2-1 | - | TRBV9 | TGTGCCAGCAGCGTGACAGGGTCCGGAACCTACAATGAGCAGTTCTTC | CASSVTGSGTYNEQFF
- | TRBJ2-3 | - | TRBV3-1/TRBV3-2 | TGTGCCAGCAGCCAAGATGGAGGGTACACAGATACGCAGTATTTT | CASSQDGGYTDTQYF
- | TRBJ1-5 | once | TRBV28 | TGTGCCAGCAGTTTACTTACAGCGGGGGCCGATCAGCCCCAGCATTTT | CASSLLTAGADQPQHF